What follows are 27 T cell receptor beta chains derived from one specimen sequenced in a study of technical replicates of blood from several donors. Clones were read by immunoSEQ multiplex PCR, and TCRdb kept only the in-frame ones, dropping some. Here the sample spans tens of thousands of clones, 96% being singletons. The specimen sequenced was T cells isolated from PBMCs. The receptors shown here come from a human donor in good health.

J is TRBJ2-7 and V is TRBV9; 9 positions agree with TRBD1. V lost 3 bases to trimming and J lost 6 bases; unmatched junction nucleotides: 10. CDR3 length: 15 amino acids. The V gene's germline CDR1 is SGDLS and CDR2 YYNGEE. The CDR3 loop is CASSGLGQGSGEQYF. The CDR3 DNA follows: TGTGCCAGCAGCGGCTTGGGACAGGGAAGTGGCGAGCAGTACTTC.

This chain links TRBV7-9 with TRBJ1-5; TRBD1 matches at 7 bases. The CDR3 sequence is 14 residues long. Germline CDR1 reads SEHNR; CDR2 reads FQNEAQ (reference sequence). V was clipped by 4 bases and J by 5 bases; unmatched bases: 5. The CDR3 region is CASSYGDSYQPQHF. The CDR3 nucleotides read TGTGCCAGCAGCTACGGGGACAGTTATCAGCCCCAGCATTTT.

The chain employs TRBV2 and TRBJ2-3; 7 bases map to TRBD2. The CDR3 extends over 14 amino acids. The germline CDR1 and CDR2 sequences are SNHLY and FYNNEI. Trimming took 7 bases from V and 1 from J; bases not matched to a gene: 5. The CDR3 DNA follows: TGTGCCAGCATTCGGGAGGCCGGCACAGATACGCAGTATTTT. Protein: CASIREAGTDTQYF.

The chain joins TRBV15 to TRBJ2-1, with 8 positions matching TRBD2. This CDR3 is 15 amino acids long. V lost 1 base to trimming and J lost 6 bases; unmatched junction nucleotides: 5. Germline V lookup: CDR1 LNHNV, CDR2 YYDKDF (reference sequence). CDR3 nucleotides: TGTGCCACCAGCAGAGTCGAGCGGGAGATCAATGAGCAGTTCTTC. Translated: CATSRVEREINEQFF. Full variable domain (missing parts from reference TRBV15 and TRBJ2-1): DAMVIQNPRYQVTQFGKPVTLSCSQTLNHNVMYWYQQKSSQAPKLLFHYYDKDFNNEADTPDNFQSRRPNTSFCFLDIRSPGLGDTAMYLCATSRVEREINEQFFGPGTRLTVL.

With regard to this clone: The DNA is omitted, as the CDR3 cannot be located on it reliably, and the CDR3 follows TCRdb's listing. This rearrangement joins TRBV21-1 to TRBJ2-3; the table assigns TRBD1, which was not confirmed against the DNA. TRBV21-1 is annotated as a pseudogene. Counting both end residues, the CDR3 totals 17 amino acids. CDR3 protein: CASSIPRVGRGTDTQYF.

This chain's CDR3 is CSVGQTFYGYTF. The CDR3 DNA reads as TGCAGCGTTGGACAGACCTTCTATGGCTACACCTTC. V gene TRBV29-1 combines with J gene TRBJ1-2, with a possible D match to TRBD1 (5 bases). Trimming shortened V by 4 bases and J by 4 bases, and 10 bases separated the two germline ends. CDR3 length equals 12 residues. CDR1 and CDR2 (germline): SQVTM, ANQGSEA.

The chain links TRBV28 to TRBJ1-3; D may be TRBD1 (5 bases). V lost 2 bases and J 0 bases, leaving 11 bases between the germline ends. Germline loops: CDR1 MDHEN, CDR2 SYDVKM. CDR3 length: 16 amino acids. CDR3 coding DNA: TGTGCCAGCAGTTTAGCAGGGAAACTCTCTGGAAACACCATATATTTT. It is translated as CASSLAGKLSGNTIYF.

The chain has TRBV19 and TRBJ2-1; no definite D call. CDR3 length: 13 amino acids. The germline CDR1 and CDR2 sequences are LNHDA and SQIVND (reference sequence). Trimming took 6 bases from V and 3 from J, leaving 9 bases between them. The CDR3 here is CASSLTYYNEQFF. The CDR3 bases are TGTGCCAGTAGCCTTACTTACTACAATGAGCAGTTCTTC.

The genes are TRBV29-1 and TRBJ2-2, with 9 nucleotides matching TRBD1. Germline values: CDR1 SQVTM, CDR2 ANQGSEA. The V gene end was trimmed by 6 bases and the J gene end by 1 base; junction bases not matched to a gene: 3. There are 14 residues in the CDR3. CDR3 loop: CSVGGQGNTGELFF. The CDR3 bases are TGCAGCGTGGGGGGACAGGGGAACACCGGGGAGCTGTTTTTT.

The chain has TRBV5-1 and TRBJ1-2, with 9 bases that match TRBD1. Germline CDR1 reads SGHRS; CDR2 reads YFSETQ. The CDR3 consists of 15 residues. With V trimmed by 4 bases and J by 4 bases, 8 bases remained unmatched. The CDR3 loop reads CASSKGTGWIYGYTF. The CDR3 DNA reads TGCGCCAGCAGCAAGGGGACAGGGTGGATCTATGGCTACACCTTC.

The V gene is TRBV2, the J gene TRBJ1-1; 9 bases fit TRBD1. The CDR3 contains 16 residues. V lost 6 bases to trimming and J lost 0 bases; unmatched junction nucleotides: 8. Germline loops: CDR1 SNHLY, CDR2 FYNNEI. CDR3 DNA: TGTGCCAGCAGGCCGGGACAGGGCTACATGAACACTGAAGCTTTCTTT. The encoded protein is CASRPGQGYMNTEAFF.

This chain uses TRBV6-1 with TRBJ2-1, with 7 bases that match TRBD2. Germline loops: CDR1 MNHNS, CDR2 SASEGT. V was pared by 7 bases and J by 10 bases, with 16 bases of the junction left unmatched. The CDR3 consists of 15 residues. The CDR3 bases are TGTGCCAGCATGGGGGGGGAATACCCTATAAGCGAGCAGTTCTTC. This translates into CASMGGEYPISEQFF.

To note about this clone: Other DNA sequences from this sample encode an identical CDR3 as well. The CDR3 loop is CASSLGLAYTGELFF. CDR3 sequence (DNA): TGTGCCAGCAGCCTGGGACTAGCGTACACCGGGGAGCTGTTTTTT. The rearrangement uses TRBV7-2 and TRBJ2-2; the match to TRBD2 covers 10 bases. CDR1 is SGHTA and CDR2 is FQGNSA in the germline V gene. The CDR3 spans 15 residues. J gave up 3 bases and V 5 bases, and 3 bases lay outside the gene matches.

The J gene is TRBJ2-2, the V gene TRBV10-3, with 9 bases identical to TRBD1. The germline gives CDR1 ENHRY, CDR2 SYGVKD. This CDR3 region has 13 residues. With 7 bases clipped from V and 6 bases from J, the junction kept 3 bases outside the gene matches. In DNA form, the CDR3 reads TGTGCCATCACCCGGGACAGGGCCGGGGAGCTGTTTTTT. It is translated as CAITRDRAGELFF.

The CDR3 DNA follows: TGCGCCAGCAGCTTACAACCGGGACTAGGGAGAGAGACCCAGTACTTC. Its translation: CASSLQPGLGRETQYF. The V call is TRBV5-1, the J call TRBJ2-5; 8 bases fit TRBD2. The CDR3 totals 16 residues. Germline values: CDR1 SGHRS, CDR2 YFSETQ. With 2 bases clipped from V and 4 bases from J, the junction kept 10 bases outside the gene matches.

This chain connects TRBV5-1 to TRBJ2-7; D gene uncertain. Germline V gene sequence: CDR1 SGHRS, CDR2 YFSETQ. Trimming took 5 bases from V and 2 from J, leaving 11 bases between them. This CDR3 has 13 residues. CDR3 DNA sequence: TGCGCCAGCAGGCCCGGGTTAGCCTACGAGCAGTACTTC. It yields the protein CASRPGLAYEQYF.

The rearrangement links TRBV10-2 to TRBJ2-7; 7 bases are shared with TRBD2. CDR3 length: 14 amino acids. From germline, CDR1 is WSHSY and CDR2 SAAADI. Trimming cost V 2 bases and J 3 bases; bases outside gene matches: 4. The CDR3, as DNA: TGCGCCAGCAGTGAGCGCGGGAGAGTCTACGAGCAGTACTTC. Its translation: CASSERGRVYEQYF.

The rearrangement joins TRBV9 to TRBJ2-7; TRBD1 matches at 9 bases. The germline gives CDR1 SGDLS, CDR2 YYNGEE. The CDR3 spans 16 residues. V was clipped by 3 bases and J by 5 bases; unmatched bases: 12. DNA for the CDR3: TGTGCCAGCAGCGGGAGGGGGGGACAGGGATCGGACGAGCAGTACTTC. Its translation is CASSGRGGQGSDEQYF.

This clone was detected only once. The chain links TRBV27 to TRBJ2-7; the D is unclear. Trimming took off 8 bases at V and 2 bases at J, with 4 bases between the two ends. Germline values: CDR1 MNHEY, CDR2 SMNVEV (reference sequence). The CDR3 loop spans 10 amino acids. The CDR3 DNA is TGTGCCAGCGGGCCCTACGAGCAGTACTTC. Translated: CASGPYEQYF.

The CDR3 DNA reads TGTGCCAGCAGCTTTACGACAGTTAACTATGGCTACACCTTC. Protein sequence: CASSFTTVNYGYTF. The chain couples TRBV7-9 to TRBJ1-2, with a possible D match to TRBD1 (5 bases). Germline CDR1 reads SEHNR; CDR2 reads FQNEAQ (reference sequence). With 3 bases removed from V and 1 base from J, the gap between germline ends came to 9 bases. The length of the CDR3 is 14 residues.

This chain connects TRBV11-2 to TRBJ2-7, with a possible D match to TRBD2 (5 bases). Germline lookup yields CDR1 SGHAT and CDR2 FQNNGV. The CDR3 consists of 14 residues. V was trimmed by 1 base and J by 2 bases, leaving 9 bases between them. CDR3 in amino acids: CASSLAGFPYEQYF. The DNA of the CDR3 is TGTGCCAGCAGCTTAGCGGGATTTCCCTACGAGCAGTACTTC. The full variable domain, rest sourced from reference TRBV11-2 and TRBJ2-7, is EAGVAQSPRYKIIEKRQSVAFWCNPISGHATLYWYQQILGQGPKLLIQFQNNGVVDDSQLPKDRFSAERLKGVDSTLKIQPAKLEDSAVYLCASSLAGFPYEQYFGPGTRLTVT.

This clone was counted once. The CDR3 sequence is CASPGGSDEQYF. DNA for the CDR3: TGTGCCAGCCCAGGAGGGTCCGACGAGCAGTACTTC. The genes are TRBV7-8 and TRBJ2-7, with TRBD2 as a possible D gene (6 bases). The CDR3 has 12 residues. Trimming cost V 8 bases and J 5 bases, with 13 bases left between them. Germline V gene sequence: CDR1 SGHVS, CDR2 FQNEAQ.

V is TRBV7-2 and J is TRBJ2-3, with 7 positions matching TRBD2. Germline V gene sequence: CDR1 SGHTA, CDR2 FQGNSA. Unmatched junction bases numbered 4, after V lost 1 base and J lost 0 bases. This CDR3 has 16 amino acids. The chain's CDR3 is CASSLGLAASTDTQYF. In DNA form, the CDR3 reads TGTGCCAGCAGCTTAGGTCTAGCGGCTAGCACAGATACGCAGTATTTT. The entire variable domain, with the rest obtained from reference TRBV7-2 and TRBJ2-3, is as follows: GAGVSQSPSNKVTEKGKDVELRCDPISGHTALYWYRQSLGQGLEFLIYFQGNSAPDKSGLPSDRFSAERTGGSVSTLTIQRTQQEDSAVYLCASSLGLAASTDTQYFGPGTRLTVL.

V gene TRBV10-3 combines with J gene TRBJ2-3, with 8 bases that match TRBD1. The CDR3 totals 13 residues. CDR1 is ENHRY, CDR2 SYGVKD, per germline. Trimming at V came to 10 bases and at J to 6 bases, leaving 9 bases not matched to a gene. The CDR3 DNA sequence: TGTGCCACTTACCAGGGGGCTAGGGATACGCAGTATTTT. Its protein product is CATYQGARDTQYF.

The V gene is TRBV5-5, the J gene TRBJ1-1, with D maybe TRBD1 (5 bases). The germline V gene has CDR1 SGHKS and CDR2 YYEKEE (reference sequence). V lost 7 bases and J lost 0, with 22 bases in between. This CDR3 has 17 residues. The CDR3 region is CASRPGGGPFMNTEAFF. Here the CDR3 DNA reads TGTGCCAGCCGTCCTGGGGGGGGTCCTTTCATGAACACTGAAGCTTTCTTT.

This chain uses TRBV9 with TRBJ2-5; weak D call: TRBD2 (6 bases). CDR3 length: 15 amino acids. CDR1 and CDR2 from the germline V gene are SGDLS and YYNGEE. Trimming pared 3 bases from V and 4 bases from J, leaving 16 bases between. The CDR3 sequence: CASSAAGTEGETQYF. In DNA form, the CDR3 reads TGTGCCAGCAGCGCGGCTGGGACTGAGGGAGAGACCCAGTACTTC.

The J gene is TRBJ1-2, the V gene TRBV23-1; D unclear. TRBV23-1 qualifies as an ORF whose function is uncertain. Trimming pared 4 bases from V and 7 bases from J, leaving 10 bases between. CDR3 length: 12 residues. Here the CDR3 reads CASSLLGSGYTF. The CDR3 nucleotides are TGCGCCAGCAGTCTCTTGGGCTCTGGCTACACCTTC.